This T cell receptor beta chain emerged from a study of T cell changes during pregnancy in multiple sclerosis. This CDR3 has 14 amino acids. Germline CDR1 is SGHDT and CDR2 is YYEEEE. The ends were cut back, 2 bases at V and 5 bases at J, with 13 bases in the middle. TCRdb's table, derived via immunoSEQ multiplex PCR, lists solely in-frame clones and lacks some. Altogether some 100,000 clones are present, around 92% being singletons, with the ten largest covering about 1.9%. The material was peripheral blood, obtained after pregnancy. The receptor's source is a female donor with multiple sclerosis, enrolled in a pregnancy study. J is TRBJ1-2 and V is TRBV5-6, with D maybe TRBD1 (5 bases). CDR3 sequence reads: CASSLPTEAYGYTF. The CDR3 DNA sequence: TGTGCCAGCAGCTTACCGACAGAGGCTTATGGCTACACCTTC.